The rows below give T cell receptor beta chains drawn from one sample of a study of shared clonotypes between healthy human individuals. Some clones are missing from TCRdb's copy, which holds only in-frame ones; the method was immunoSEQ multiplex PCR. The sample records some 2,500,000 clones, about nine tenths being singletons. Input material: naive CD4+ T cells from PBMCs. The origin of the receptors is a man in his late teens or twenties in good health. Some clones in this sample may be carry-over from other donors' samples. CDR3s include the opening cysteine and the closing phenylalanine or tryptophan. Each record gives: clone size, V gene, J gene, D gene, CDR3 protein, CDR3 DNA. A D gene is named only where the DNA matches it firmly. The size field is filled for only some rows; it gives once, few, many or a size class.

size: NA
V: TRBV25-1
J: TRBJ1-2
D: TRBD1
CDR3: CASGELDRAYGYTF
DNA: TGTGCCAGCGGTGAACTCGACAGGGCGTATGGCTACACCTTC

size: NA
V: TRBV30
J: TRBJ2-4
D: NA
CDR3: CAWSGSSRVGSIQYF
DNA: TGTGCCTGGAGTGGTTCTAGCAGGGTCGGGAGCATTCAGTACTTC

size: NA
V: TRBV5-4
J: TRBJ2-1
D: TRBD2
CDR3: CASSWTGLADSYNEQFF
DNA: TGTGCCAGCAGCTGGACAGGACTAGCGGACTCCTACAATGAGCAGTTCTTC

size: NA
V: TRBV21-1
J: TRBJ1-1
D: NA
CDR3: CASSKKGERATPAFF
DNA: TGTGCCAGCAGCAAAAAGGGGGAAAGGGCCACTCCGGCTTTCTTT

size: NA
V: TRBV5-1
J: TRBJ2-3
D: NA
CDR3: CASIQDSISSTDTQYF
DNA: TGCGCCAGCATCCAGGACAGTATAAGCTCCACAGATACGCAGTATTTT

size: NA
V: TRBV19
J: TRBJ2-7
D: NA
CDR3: CASRRVGSYEQYF
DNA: TGTGCCAGTAGGAGGGTTGGCTCCTACGAGCAGTACTTC

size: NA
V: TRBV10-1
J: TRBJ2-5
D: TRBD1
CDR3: CASSESVGQGETQYF
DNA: TGCGCCAGCAGTGAGTCTGTGGGACAGGGAGAGACCCAGTACTTC

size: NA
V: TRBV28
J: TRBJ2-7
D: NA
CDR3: CASRTSYEQYF
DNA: TGTGCCAGCAGAACCTCTTACGAGCAGTACTTC

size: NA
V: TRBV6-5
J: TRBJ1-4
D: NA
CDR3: CASSYGGLVGNEKLFF
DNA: TGTGCCAGCAGTTACGGAGGACTCGTGGGGAATGAAAAACTGTTTTTT

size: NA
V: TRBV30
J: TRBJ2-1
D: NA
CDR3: CAWSVGNEQFF
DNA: TGTGCCTGGAGTGTGGGGAATGAGCAGTTCTTC

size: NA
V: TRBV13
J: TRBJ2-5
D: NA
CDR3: CASSPRAQGGTQYF
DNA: TGTGCCAGCAGCCCCCGTGCGCAGGGCGGTACCCAGTACTTC

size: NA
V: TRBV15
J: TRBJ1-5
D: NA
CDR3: CATSRDPTGNQPQHF
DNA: TGTGCCACCAGCAGAGATCCGACAGGAAATCAGCCCCAGCATTTT

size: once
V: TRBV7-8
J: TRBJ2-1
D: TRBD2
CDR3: CASSLGSGRANEQFF
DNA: TGTGCCAGCAGCTTAGGTAGCGGGAGGGCCAATGAGCAGTTCTTC

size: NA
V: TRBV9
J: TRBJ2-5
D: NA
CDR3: CASSMEETQYF
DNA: TGTGCCAGCAGCATGGAGGAGACCCAGTACTTC

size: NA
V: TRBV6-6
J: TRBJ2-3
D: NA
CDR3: CASSYSRDTQYF
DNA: TGTGCCAGCAGTTACTCGAGGGATACGCAGTATTTT

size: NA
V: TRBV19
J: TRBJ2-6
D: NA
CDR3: CASRGGHSGANVLTF
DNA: TGTGCCAGTAGGGGCGGCCACTCTGGGGCCAACGTCCTGACTTTC

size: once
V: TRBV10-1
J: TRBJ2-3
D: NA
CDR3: CASSDRRSSTDTQYF
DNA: TGCGCCAGCAGTGATCGGCGGTCTAGCACAGATACGCAGTATTTT

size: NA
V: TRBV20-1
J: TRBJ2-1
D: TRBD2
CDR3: CSAYGLAGGFF
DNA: TGCAGTGCCTACGGACTAGCGGGAGGGTTCTTC

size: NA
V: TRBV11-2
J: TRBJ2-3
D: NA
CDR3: CASSLDRRDTQYF
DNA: TGTGCCAGCAGCTTAGATCGAAGAGATACGCAGTATTTT

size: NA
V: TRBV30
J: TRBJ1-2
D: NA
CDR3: CAWSVLGLRYGYTF
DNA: TGTGCCTGGAGTGTACTGGGGTTGCGCTATGGCTACACCTTC

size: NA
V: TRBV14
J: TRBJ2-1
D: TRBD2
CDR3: CASSQGTSGSVDEQFF
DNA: TGTGCCAGCAGCCAAGGGACTAGCGGGAGTGTAGATGAGCAGTTCTTC

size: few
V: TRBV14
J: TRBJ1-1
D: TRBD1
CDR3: CASSRQGGTEAFF
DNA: TGTGCCAGCAGCCGACAGGGAGGCACTGAAGCTTTCTTT

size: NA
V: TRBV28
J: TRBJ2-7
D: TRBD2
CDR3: CASSLFGGASYEQYF
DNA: TGTGCCAGCAGCCTGTTCGGGGGGGCCAGCTACGAGCAGTACTTC

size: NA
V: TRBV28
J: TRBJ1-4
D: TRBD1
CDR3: CASSLQGIKEKLFF
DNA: TGTGCCAGCAGCTTACAGGGGATCAAGGAAAAACTGTTTTTT

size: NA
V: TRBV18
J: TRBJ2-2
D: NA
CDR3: CASSPRTAGTGELFF
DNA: TGTGCCAGCTCACCACGGACCGCGGGCACCGGGGAGCTGTTTTTT

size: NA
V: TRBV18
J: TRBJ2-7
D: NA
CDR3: CASSPRLRGGEEEQYF
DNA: TGTGCCAGCTCACCACGCCTTCGCGGAGGGGAAGAGGAGCAGTACTTC

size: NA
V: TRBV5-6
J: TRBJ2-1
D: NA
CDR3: CASSFRRVAYNEQFF
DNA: TGTGCCAGCAGCTTTAGACGCGTGGCTTACAATGAGCAGTTCTTC

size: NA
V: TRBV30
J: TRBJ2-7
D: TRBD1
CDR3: CAWRIRQGARYEQYF
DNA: TGTGCCTGGCGCATTAGACAGGGGGCAAGGTACGAGCAGTACTTC

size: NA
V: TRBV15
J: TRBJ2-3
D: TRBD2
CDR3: CATSRTTSGGGDTQYF
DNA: TGTGCCACCAGCAGAACAACTAGCGGGGGAGGAGATACGCAGTATTTT

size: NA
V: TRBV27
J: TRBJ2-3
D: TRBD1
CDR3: CASSPILLRDREERDTQYF
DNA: TGTGCCAGCAGTCCCATACTCCTCCGGGACAGGGAGGAGAGAGATACGCAGTATTTT

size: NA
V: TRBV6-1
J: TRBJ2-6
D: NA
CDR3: CASSEGPYSGANVLTF
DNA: TGTGCCAGCAGTGAGGGCCCTTACTCTGGGGCCAACGTCCTGACTTTC

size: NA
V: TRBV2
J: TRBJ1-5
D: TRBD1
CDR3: CASREYLTGGGGSNQPQHF
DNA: TGTGCCAGCAGGGAATACCTTACAGGGGGCGGGGGCAGCAATCAGCCCCAGCATTTT

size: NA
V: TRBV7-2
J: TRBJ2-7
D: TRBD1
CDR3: CASSLAGQGPYEQYF
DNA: TGTGCCAGCAGCTTAGCCGGACAGGGACCCTACGAGCAGTACTTC

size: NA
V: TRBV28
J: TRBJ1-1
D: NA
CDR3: CASSLASTEAFF
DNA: TGTGCCAGCAGTTTAGCTAGTACTGAAGCTTTCTTT

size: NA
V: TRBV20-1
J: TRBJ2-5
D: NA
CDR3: CSAVVGTQYF
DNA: TGCAGTGCCGTAGTTGGGACCCAGTACTTC

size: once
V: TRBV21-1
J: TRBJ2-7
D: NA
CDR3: CASSKPQGTPYEQYF
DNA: TGTGCCAGCAGCAAACCACAGGGGACCCCCTACGAGCAGTACTTC

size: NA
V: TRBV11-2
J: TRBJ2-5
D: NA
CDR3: CASSPPTEETQYF
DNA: TGTGCCAGCAGCCCGCCCACCGAAGAGACCCAGTACTTC

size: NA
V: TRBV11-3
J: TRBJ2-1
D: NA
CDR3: CASSLSSRGEQFF
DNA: TGTGCCAGCAGCCTAAGCTCCCGAGGGGAGCAGTTCTTC

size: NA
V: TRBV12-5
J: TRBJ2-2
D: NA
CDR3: CASGYNTGELFF
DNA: TGTGCTAGTGGTTACAACACCGGGGAGCTGTTTTTT

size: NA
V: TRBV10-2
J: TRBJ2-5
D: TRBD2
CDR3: CASRGLAGVKETQYF
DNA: TGCGCCAGCAGGGGACTAGCGGGAGTCAAAGAGACCCAGTACTTC

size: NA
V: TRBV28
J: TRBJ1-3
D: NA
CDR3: CASTENSGNTIYF
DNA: TGTGCCAGCACCGAGAATTCTGGAAACACCATATATTTT

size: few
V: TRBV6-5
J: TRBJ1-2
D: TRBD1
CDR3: CASSYRTGVYGYTF
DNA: TGTGCCAGCAGTTACAGAACAGGGGTGTATGGCTACACCTTC

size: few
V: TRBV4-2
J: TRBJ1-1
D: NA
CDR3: CASSQEAPGAEAFF
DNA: TGTGCCAGCAGCCAAGAGGCCCCAGGGGCTGAAGCTTTCTTT

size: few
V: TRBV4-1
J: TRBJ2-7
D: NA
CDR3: CASSQADRDYEQYF
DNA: TGCGCCAGCAGCCAAGCGGACAGAGACTACGAGCAGTACTTC

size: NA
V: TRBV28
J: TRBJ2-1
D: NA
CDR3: CASSSLAAHSYNEQFF
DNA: TGTGCCAGCAGTTCTCTTGCGGCCCACTCCTACAATGAGCAGTTCTTC

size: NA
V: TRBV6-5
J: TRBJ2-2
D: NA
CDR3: CASSYARVGYPGELFF
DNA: TGTGCCAGCAGTTACGCCAGGGTGGGTTATCCCGGGGAGCTGTTTTTT

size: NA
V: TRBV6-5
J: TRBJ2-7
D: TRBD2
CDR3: CASSRSGSAYEQYF
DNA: TGTGCCAGCAGCCGAAGCGGGAGCGCCTACGAGCAGTACTTC

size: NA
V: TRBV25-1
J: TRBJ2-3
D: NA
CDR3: CASSIPRDRGLTDTQYF
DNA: TGTGCCAGCAGTATCCCTAGGGACCGGGGCCTCACAGATACGCAGTATTTT

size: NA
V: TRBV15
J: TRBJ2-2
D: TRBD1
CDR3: CATSRDPGTGNTGELFF
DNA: TGTGCCACCAGCAGAGATCCCGGGACAGGGAACACCGGGGAGCTGTTTTTT

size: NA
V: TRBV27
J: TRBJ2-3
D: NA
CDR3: CASSLSGPGSMDTQYF
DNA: TGTGCCAGCAGTCTAAGCGGGCCGGGGTCGATGGATACGCAGTATTTT

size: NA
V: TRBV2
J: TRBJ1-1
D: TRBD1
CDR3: CASKIQGAVFTEAFF
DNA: TGTGCCAGCAAGATACAGGGGGCGGTTTTTACTGAAGCTTTCTTT

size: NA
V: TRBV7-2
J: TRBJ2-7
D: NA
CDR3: CASSPRGGGVYEQYF
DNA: TGTGCCAGCAGCCCGCGAGGAGGGGGCGTTTACGAGCAGTACTTC

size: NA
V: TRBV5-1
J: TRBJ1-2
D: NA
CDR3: CASRTSVGDGYTF
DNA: TGCGCCAGCAGGACTTCAGTGGGGGACGGCTACACCTTC

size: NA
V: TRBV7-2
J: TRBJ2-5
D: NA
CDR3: CASSVGGAQETQYF
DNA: TGTGCCAGCAGCGTTGGGGGCGCACAGGAGACCCAGTACTTC

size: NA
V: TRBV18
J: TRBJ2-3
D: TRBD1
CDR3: CASSPQWDRGLTDTQYF
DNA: TGTGCCAGCTCACCTCAGTGGGACAGGGGGCTGACAGATACGCAGTATTTT

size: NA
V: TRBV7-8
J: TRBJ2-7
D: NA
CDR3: CASSLSGSNFYEQYF
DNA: TGTGCCAGCAGCCTCTCAGGGTCCAATTTCTACGAGCAGTACTTC

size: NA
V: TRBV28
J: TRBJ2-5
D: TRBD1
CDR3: CASSQGTGSQETQYF
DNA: TGTGCCAGCAGTCAGGGGACAGGGTCCCAAGAGACCCAGTACTTC

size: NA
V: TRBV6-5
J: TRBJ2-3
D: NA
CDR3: CASSPTTDTQYF
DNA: TGTGCCAGCAGTCCCACAACAGATACGCAGTATTTT

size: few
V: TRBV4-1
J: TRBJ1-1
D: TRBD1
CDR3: CASSQGDRQGAMNTEAFF
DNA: TGCGCCAGCAGCCAAGGGGACAGGCAAGGGGCGATGAACACTGAAGCTTTCTTT